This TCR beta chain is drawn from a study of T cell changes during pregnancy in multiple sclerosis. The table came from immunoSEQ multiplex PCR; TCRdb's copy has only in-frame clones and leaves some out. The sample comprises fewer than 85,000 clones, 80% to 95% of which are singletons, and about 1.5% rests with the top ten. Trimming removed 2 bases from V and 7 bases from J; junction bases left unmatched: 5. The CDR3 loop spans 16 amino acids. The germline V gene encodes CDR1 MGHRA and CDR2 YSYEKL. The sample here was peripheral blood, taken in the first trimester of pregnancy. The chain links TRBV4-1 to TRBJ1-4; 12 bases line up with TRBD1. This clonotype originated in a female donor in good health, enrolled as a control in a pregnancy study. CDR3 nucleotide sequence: TGCGCCAGCAGCCAAACGGGACAGGGGGCGGGTGAAAAACTGTTTTTT. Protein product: CASSQTGQGAGEKLFF.